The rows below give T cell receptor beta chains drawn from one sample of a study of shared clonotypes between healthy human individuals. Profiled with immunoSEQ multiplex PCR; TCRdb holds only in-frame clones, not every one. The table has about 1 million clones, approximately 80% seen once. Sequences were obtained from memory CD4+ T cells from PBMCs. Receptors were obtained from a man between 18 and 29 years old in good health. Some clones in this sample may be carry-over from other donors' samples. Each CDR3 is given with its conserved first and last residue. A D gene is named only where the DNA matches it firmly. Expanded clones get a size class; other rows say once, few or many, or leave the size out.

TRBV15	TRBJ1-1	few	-	TGTGCCACCTCCACAGGTAACATGAACACTGAAGCTTTCTTT	CATSTGNMNTEAFF
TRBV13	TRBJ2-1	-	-	TGTGCCAGCAGCCAGCATCGGGAGCAGTTCTTC	CASSQHREQFF
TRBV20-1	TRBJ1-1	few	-	TGCAGTGCCTTCAAGAACACTGAAGCTTTCTTT	CSAFKNTEAFF
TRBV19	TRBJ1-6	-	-	TGTGCCAGTAGTATTATCATCGATTCACCCCTCCACTTT	CASSIIIDSPLHF
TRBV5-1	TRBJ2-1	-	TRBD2	TGCGCCAGCAGCTTGGACTTACTAGCGGGAGGGCCCAATGAGCAGTTCTTC	CASSLDLLAGGPNEQFF
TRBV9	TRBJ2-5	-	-	TGTGCCAGCAGCGTAGGGGCTTGGAAAGCCCAAGAGACCCAGTACTTC	CASSVGAWKAQETQYF
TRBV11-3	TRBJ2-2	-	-	TGTGCCAGCAGCTTAACCACAGGGAATACCGGGGAGCTGTTTTTT	CASSLTTGNTGELFF
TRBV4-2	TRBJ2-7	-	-	TGTGCCAGCAGCCAAGATTCCAGTAGCGGCCCCTACGAGCAGTACTTC	CASSQDSSSGPYEQYF
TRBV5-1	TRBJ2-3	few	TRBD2	TGCGCCAGCAGCGGCGGGACTAGCGGGAGCACGCAGTATTTT	CASSGGTSGSTQYF
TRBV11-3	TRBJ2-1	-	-	TGTGCCAGCAGCATCGAACAGGGCAATGAGCAGTTCTTC	CASSIEQGNEQFF
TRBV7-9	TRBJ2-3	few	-	TGTGCCAGCGCCCTGCGTGGCACAGATACGCAGTATTTT	CASALRGTDTQYF
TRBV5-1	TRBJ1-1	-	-	TGCGCCAGCAGCTTGGGCCTGAACACTGAAGCTTTCTTT	CASSLGLNTEAFF
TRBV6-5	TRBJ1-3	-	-	TGTGCCAGCAGTTACTCGGCCGGCGTTGGAAACACCATATATTTT	CASSYSAGVGNTIYF
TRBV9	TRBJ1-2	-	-	TGTGCCAGCAGCGTAGTTGCCAACGAGCTCTATGGCTACACCTTC	CASSVVANELYGYTF
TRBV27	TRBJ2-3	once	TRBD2	TGTGCCAGCAGTAGGAGCGGGAAGACAGATACGCAGTATTTT	CASSRSGKTDTQYF
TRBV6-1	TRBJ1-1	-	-	TGTGCCAGCAGGGAGACTCGGATAACTGAAGCTTTCTTT	CASRETRITEAFF
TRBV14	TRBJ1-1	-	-	TGTGCCAGCAGCTCACAGCGGAACACTGAAGCTTTCTTT	CASSSQRNTEAFF
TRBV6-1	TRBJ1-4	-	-	TGTGCCAGCAGTGAAGTCTGGGTAGCAACTAATGAAAAACTGTTTTTT	CASSEVWVATNEKLFF
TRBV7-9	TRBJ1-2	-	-	TGTGCCAGCAGCCGAGGAGGGGGGAGCTATGGCTACACCTTC	CASSRGGGSYGYTF